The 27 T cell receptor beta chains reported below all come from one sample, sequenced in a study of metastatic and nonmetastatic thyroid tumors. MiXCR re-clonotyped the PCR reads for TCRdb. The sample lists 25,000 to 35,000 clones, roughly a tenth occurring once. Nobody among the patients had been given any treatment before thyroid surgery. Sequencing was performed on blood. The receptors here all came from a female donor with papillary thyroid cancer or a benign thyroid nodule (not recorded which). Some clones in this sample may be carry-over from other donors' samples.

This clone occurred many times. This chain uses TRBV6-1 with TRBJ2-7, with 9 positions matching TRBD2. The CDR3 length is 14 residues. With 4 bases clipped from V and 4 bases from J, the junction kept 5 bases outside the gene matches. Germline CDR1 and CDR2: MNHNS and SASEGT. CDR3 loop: CASSVGLAKYEQYF. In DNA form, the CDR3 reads TGTGCCAGCAGTGTCGGACTAGCGAAGTACGAGCAGTACTTC.

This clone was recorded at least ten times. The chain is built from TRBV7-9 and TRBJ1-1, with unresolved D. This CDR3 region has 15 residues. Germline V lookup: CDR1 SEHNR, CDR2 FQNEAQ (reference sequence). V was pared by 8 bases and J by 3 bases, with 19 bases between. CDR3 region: CASHLLARGDTEAFF. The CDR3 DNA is TGTGCCAGCCACCTCCTCGCGCGGGGTGACACTGAAGCTTTCTTT.

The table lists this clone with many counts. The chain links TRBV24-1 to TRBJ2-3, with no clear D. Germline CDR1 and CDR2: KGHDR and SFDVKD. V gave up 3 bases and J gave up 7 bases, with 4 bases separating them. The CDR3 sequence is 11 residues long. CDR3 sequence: CATSDSYTQYF. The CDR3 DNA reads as TGTGCCACCAGTGATAGTTATACGCAGTATTTT.

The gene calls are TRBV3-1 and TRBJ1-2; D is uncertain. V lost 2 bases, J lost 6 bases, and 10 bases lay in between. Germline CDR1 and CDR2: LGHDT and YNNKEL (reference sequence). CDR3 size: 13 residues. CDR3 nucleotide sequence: TGTGCCAGCAGCCAACGGGGAGAAAATGGCTACACCTTC. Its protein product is CASSQRGENGYTF.

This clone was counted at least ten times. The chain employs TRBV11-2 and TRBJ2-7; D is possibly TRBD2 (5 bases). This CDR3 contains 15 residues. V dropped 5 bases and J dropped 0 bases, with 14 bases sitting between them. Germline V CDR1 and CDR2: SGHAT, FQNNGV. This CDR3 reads CASSRWTLSSYEQYF. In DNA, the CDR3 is TGTGCCAGCAGCCGTTGGACTCTGAGCTCCTACGAGCAGTACTTC. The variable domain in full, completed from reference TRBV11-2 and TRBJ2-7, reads EAGVAQSPRYKIIEKRQSVAFWCNPISGHATLYWYQQILGQGPKLLIQFQNNGVVDDSQLPKDRFSAERLKGVDSTLKIQPAKLEDSAVYLCASSRWTLSSYEQYFGPGTRLTVT.

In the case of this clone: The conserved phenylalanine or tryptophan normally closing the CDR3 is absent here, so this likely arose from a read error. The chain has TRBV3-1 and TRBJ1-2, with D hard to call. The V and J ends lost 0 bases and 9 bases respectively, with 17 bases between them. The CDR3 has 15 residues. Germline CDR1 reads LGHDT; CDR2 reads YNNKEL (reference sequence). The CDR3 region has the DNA TGTGCCAGCAGCCAAGATGAGGCCCGAGTGAATCGCTACACCCTC. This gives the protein CASSQDEARVNRYTL.

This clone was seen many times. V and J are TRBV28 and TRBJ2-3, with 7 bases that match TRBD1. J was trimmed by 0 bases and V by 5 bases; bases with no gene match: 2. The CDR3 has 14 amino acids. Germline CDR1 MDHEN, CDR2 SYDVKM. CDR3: CASSNRGSTDTQYF. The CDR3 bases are TGTGCCAGCAGTAACAGGGGTAGCACAGATACGCAGTATTTT.

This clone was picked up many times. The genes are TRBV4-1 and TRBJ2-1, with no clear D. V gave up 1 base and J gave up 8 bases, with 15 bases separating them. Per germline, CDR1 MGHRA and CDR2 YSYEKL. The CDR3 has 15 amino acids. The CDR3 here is CASSQVPSSRHEQFF. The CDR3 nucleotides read TGCGCCAGCAGCCAAGTCCCGTCGAGCCGCCATGAGCAGTTCTTC.

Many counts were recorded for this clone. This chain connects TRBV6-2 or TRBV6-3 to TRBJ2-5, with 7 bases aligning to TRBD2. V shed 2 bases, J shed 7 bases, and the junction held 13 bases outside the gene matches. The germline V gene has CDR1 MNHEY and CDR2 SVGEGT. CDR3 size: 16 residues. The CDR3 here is CASSYPPAGVKGTQYF. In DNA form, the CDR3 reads TGTGCCAGCAGTTACCCCCCGGCGGGGGTAAAGGGGACCCAGTACTTC.

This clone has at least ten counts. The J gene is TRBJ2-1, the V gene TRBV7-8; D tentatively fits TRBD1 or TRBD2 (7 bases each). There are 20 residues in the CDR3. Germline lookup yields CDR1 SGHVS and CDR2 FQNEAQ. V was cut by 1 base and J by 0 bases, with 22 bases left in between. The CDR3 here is CASSLGSGQGGSSSYNEQFF. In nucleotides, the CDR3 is TGTGCCAGCAGCTTAGGGAGCGGCCAGGGGGGGTCGAGCTCCTACAATGAGCAGTTCTTC.

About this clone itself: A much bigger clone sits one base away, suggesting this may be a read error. CDR3 DNA: TGTGCCAGCAGTGAATACATGTACAATGAGCAGTTCTTC. Translated, it gives CASSEYMYNEQFF. This sequence joins TRBV6-1 and TRBJ2-1; D uncertain. V was trimmed by 2 bases and J by 4 bases, leaving 6 bases between them. This CDR3 is built from 13 residues. The V gene's germline CDR1 is MNHNS and CDR2 SASEGT.

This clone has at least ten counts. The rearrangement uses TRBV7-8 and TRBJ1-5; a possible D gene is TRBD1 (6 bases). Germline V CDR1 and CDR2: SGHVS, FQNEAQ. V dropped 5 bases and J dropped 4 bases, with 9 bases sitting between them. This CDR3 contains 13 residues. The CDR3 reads CASSTDSNQPQHF. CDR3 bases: TGTGCCAGCAGCACGGACAGTAATCAGCCCCAGCATTTT.

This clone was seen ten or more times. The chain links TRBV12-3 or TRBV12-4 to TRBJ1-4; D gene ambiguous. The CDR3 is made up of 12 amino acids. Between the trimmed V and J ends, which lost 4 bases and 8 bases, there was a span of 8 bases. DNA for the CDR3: TGTGCCAGCAGTTGGACGGTGGAAAAACTGTTTTTT. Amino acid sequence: CASSWTVEKLFF.

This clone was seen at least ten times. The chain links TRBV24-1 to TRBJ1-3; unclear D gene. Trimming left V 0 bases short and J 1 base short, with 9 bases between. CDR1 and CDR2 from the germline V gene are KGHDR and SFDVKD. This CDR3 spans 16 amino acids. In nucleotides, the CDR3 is TGTGCCACCAGTGATTTGCGGGGAATTTCTGGAAACACCATATATTTT. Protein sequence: CATSDLRGISGNTIYF.

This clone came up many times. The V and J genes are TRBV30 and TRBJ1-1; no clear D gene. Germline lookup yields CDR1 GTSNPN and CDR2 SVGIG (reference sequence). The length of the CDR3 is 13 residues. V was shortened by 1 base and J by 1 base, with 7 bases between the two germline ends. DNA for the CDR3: TGTGCCTGGAGTGAAACACAGAACACTGAAGCTTTCTTT. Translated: CAWSETQNTEAFF. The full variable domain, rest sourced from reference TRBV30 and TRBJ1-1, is SQTIHQWPATLVQPVGSPLSLECTVEGTSNPNLYWYRQAAGRGLQLLFYSVGIGQISSEVPQNLSASRPQDRQFILSSKKLLLSDSGFYLCAWSETQNTEAFFGQGTRLTVV.

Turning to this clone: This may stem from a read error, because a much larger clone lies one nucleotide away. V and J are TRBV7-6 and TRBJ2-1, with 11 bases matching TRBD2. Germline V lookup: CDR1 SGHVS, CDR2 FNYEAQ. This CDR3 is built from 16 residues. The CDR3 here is CASIPLLAGEFNEQFF. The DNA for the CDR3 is TGTGCCAGCATCCCCCTACTAGCGGGAGAATTCAATGAGCAGTTTTTC.

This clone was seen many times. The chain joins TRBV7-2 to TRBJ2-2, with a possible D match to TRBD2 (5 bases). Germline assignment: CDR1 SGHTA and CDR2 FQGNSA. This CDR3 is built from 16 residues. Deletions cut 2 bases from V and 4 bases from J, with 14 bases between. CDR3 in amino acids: CASSLFGRAGTGELFF. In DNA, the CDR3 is TGTGCCAGCAGCTTATTTGGTAGGGCGGGCACCGGGGAGCTGTTTTTT.

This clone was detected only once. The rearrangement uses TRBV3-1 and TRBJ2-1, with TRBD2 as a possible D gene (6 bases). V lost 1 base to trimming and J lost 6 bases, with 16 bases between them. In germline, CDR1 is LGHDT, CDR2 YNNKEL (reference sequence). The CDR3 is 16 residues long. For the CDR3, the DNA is TGTGCCAGCAGCCAAGTAAATGGGGGGTTAGGCAATGAGCAGTTCTTC. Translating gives CASSQVNGGLGNEQFF.

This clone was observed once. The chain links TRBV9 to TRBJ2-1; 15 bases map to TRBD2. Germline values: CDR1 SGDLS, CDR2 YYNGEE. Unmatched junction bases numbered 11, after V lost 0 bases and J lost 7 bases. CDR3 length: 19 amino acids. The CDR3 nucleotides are TGTGCCAGCAGCGTAGCTAAGGGGACTAGCGGGAGGTCGATTAATGAGCAGTTCTTC. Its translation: CASSVAKGTSGRSINEQFF. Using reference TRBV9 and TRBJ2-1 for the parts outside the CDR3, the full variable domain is DSGVTQTPKHLITATGQRVTLRCSPRSGDLSVYWYQQSLDQGLQFLIQYYNGEERAKGNILERFSAQQFPDLHSELNLSSLELGDSALYFCASSVAKGTSGRSINEQFFGPGTRLTVL.

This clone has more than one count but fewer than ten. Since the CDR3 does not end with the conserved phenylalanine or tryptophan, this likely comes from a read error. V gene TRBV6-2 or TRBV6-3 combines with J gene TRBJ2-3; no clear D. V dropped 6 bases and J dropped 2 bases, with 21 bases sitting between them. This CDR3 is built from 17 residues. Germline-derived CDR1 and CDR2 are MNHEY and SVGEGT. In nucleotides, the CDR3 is TGTGCCAGCAGACCTGGTAGGGTGGCCTCAACCACAGATACGCAGTATCTT. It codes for CASRPGRVASTTDTQYL.

CDR3 sequence: CASSLLCKDRGWTEAFF. The CDR3 DNA reads TGTGCCAGCAGCTTACTTTGTAAAGACAGGGGGTGGACTGAAGCTTTCTTT. The V call is TRBV13, the J call TRBJ1-1, with TRBD1 matching over 9 bases. The trim removed 2 bases at V and 5 bases at J, leaving 12 bases unmatched. Germline CDR1 reads PRHDT; CDR2 reads FYEKMQ (reference sequence). This CDR3 region has 17 residues.

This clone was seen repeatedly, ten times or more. This chain's CDR3 is CASIKQGASTEAFF. CDR3 nucleotide sequence: TGTGCCAGCATCAAACAGGGTGCTAGCACTGAAGCTTTCTTT. The chain uses TRBV27 and TRBJ1-1; perhaps TRBD1 as D (6 bases). V was shortened by 7 bases and J by 4 bases, with 16 bases between the two germline ends. Germline CDR1 and CDR2: MNHEY and SMNVEV (reference sequence). The CDR3 contains 14 residues.

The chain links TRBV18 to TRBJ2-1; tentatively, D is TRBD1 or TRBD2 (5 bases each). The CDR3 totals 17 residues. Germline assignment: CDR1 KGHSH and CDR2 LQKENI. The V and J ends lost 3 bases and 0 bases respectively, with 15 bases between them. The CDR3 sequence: CASSPGTPLSSYNEQFF. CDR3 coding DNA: TGTGCCAGCTCACCTGGGACGCCCCTGAGCTCCTACAATGAGCAGTTCTTC.

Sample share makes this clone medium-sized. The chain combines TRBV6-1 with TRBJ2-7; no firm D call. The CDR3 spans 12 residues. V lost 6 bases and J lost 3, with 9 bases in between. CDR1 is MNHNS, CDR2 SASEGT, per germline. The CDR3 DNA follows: TGTGCCAGCAGGGGCCAAAACTACGAGCAGTACTTC. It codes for CASRGQNYEQYF.

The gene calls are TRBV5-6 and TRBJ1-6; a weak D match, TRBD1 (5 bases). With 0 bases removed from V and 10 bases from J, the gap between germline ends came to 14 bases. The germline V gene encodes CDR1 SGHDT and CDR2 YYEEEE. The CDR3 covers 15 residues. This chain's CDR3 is CASSLGGMRGSPLHF. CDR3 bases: TGTGCCAGCAGCTTGGGTGGTATGAGGGGATCACCCCTCCACTTT.

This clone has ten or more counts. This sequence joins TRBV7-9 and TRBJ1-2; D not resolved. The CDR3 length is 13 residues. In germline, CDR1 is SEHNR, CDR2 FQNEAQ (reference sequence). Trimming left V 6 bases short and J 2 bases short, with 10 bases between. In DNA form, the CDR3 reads TGTGCCAGCAGTCCAGACACAAACTATGGCTACACCTTC. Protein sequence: CASSPDTNYGYTF.

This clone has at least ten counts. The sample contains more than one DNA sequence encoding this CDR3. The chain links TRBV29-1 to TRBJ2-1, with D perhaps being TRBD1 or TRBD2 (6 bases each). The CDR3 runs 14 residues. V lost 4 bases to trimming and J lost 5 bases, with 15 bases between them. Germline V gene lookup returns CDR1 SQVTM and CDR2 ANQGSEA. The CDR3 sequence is CSVVSRGANNEQFF. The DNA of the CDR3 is TGCAGCGTTGTATCAAGGGGGGCGAACAATGAGCAGTTCTTC.